These 15 T cell receptor beta chains were all obtained from the same sample, sequenced in a study of blood T cell repertoires in COVID-19. Only in-frame clones appear in the TCRdb table, and some are missing; sequencing was by immunoSEQ multiplex PCR. This table holds roughly 250,000 clones, around 90% found once. Input material: PBMCs or T cells enriched from blood (not recorded which). These receptors all stem from a man aged 50-60 years who had been exposed to COVID-19.

The rearrangement links TRBV18 to TRBJ1-5; D is possibly TRBD1 (5 bases). The CDR3 consists of 15 residues. The germline CDR1 and CDR2 sequences are KGHSH and LQKENI. The V end was cut by 3 bases, the J end by 6 bases, with 15 bases between. The CDR3 region has the DNA TGTGCCAGCTCACCTCAACAGGCCGGCGGTCAGCCCCAGCATTTT. This encodes CASSPQQAGGQPQHF. The whole variable domain, filled in from reference TRBV18 and TRBJ1-5, reads NAGVMQNPRHLVRRRGQEARLRCSPMKGHSHVYWYRQLPEEGLKFMVYLQKENIIDESGMPKERFSAEFPKEGPSILRIQQVVRGDSAAYFCASSPQQAGGQPQHFGDGTRLSIL.

V gene TRBV5-1 combines with J gene TRBJ2-1; D gene uncertain. Deletions cut 2 bases from V and 9 bases from J, with 12 bases between. The length of the CDR3 is 13 residues. CDR1 is SGHRS, CDR2 YFSETQ, per germline. This CDR3 is CASSFVIRGEQFF. As DNA, the CDR3 is TGCGCCAGCAGCTTCGTTATACGAGGTGAGCAGTTCTTC.

V gene TRBV28 combines with J gene TRBJ1-1; TRBD1 aligns across 10 bases. The CDR3 runs 16 residues. Germline CDR1 and CDR2: MDHEN and SYDVKM. Germline trimming cut 7 bases from V and 5 bases from J; bases unmatched to any gene: 13. CDR3 region: CASIPDRGRGRTEAFF. The CDR3 nucleotides read TGTGCCAGCATCCCCGACAGGGGGCGCGGAAGGACTGAAGCTTTCTTT. The complete variable domain, with remaining parts taken from reference TRBV28 and TRBJ1-1, reads DVKVTQSSRYLVKRTGEKVFLECVQDMDHENMFWYRQDPGLGLRLIYFSYDVKMKEKGDIPEGYSVSREKKERFSLILESASTNQTSMYLCASIPDRGRGRTEAFFGQGTRLTVV.

V and J are TRBV19 and TRBJ1-1, with D possibly TRBD1 on 6 matching bases. Germline loops: CDR1 LNHDA, CDR2 SQIVND (reference sequence). CDR3 size: 16 residues. V was trimmed by 4 bases and J by 3 bases, leaving 18 bases between them. CDR3 loop: CASSKSGDSPDTEAFF. In DNA, the CDR3 is TGTGCCAGTAGTAAATCAGGGGATAGCCCGGACACTGAAGCTTTCTTT.

The rearrangement joins TRBV19 to TRBJ2-7, with D perhaps TRBD2 (5 bases). Trimming left V 3 bases short and J 3 bases short, with 21 bases between. Germline CDR1 LNHDA, CDR2 SQIVND (reference sequence). The CDR3 is 17 amino acids. The CDR3 DNA sequence: TGTGCCAGTAGTATTTCCGGGATCCCGCTTGGCCTCTACGAGCAGTACTTC. This encodes CASSISGIPLGLYEQYF.

This rearrangement joins TRBV24-1 to TRBJ2-7; a possible D gene is TRBD1 (6 bases). Germline V gives CDR1 KGHDR, CDR2 SFDVKD. Trimming took off 5 bases at V and 4 bases at J, with 11 bases between the two ends. There are 13 residues in the CDR3. CDR3 amino acids: CATSVTGKYEQYV. Here the CDR3 DNA reads TGTGCCACCAGTGTAACAGGGAAATACGAGCAGTACGTC.

V usage is TRBV5-1 and J usage is TRBJ2-3; D is unresolved. This CDR3 contains 13 residues. The ends were cut back, 3 bases at V and 4 bases at J, with 9 bases in the middle. Germline loops: CDR1 SGHRS, CDR2 YFSETQ. CDR3 nucleotide sequence: TGCGCCAGCAGCTCGCAGGTGCCAGATACGCAGTATTTT. Its protein product is CASSSQVPDTQYF.

J is TRBJ2-2 and V is TRBV18; tentative D call: TRBD1 (5 bases). The germline V and J ends were trimmed by 3 bases and 2 bases, with 10 bases remaining between them. Germline assignment: CDR1 KGHSH and CDR2 LQKENI. CDR3 size: 15 residues. CDR3 amino acids: CASSPDRFNTGELFF. Here the CDR3 DNA reads TGTGCCAGCTCACCCGACAGATTTAACACCGGGGAGCTGTTTTTT.

The chain uses TRBV11-3 and TRBJ1-1; 8 bases align to TRBD1. Germline V gene data show CDR1 as SGHNT and CDR2 as YENEEA. This CDR3 comprises 15 residues. V shed 4 bases and J 1 base; nucleotides not matched to a gene: 5. For the CDR3, the DNA is TGTGCCAGCAGCTCGGCCGGGACAGGGAACACTGAAGCTTTCTTT. Its protein is CASSSAGTGNTEAFF.

The V and J genes are TRBV4-1 and TRBJ2-3; TRBD2 matches at 9 bases. CDR1 MGHRA and CDR2 YSYEKL come from the germline V gene. Trimming took 0 bases from V and 11 from J; bases not matched to a gene: 12. This CDR3 is built from 16 residues. The CDR3 bases are TGCGCCAGCAGCCAAGAGAGGCGGGGGGGCCTTATTGAGCAGTATTTT. It translates to CASSQERRGGLIEQYF.

The rearrangement joins TRBV28 to TRBJ2-7, with a possible D match to TRBD2 (6 bases). The CDR3 spans 14 residues. Germline V gene data show CDR1 as MDHEN and CDR2 as SYDVKM. Trimming shortened V by 7 bases and J by 4 bases, and 17 bases separated the two germline ends. The CDR3 loop reads CASNSFGAGYEQYV. DNA of the CDR3: TGTGCCAGCAACTCCTTCGGAGCGGGTTACGAGCAGTACGTC.

V usage is TRBV6-5 and J usage is TRBJ1-1; no definite D call. From germline, CDR1 is MNHEY and CDR2 SVGAGI. The CDR3 runs 13 residues. The chain's CDR3 is CAVSPGWNTEAFF. The CDR3 region has the DNA TGTGCTGTCTCCCCCGGGTGGAACACTGAAGCTTTCTTT.

J is TRBJ1-2 and V is TRBV6-5; D unresolved. The CDR3 contains 13 residues. Germline values: CDR1 MNHEY, CDR2 SVGAGI. The ends were cut back, 0 bases at V and 6 bases at J, with 8 bases in the middle. The CDR3 loop is CASSYSGGHGYTF. Here the CDR3 DNA reads TGTGCCAGCAGTTACTCAGGAGGGCATGGCTACACCTTC.

This clone was seen only a few times. The chain couples TRBV5-5 to TRBJ1-5; TRBD1 matches 8 bases. Germline V gene lookup returns CDR1 SGHKS and CDR2 YYEKEE (reference sequence). V gave up 1 base and J gave up 7 bases; unmatched junction bases: 7. The CDR3 spans 15 residues. The CDR3 nucleotides are TGTGCCAGCAGCTTGCTAGTGGCAGGGGGCCAGCCCCAGCATTTT. Its translation: CASSLLVAGGQPQHF.

The chain joins TRBV29-1 to TRBJ2-1; TRBD2 matches at 7 bases. The CDR3 has 15 residues. V lost 5 bases and J lost 0; bases outside the gene matches: 7. The germline CDR1 and CDR2 sequences are SQVTM and ANQGSEA. The CDR3 coding sequence is TGCAGCGTTATGGGGGGGGAGCGCTCCTACAATGAGCAGTTCTTC. Its translation is CSVMGGERSYNEQFF.